These 21 T cell receptor beta chains originate from one sample sequenced in a study of T cell clusters in autoimmune cytopenias. Multiplex touch-down PCR amplified TRB using TRB-A and TRB-B pools in one tube. TCRdb reprocessed the multiplex PCR reads and keeps a single row for each CDR3 protein, giving no DNA. The sample yields several thousand distinct CDR3 sequences, of which the top ten take up under 9.5%. TRB amplification used roughly 250 ng of peripheral blood genomic DNA. These sequences were also reported in another study, on T cell repertoires in aging, cancer and after chemotherapy.

Sequencing was performed on peripheral blood. Source of these receptors: a human donor in good health.

Its frequency marks this clonotype as medium-sized (0.01 to 0.1%). The chain carries TRBV19 and TRBJ2-1; TCRdb returns TRBD1, unconfirmable since there is no DNA. The CDR3 totals 14 residues. In germline, CDR1 is LNHDA, CDR2 SQIVND (reference sequence). The CDR3 here is CASSPGRAYNEQFF.

The chain employs TRBV12-3 or TRBV12-4 and TRBJ1-4; lacking DNA, the TRBD1 call made by TCRdb goes unchecked. The CDR3 extends over 17 amino acids. CDR3 protein: CASSFPGGNAENEKLFF.

The chain combines TRBV18 with TRBJ2-1; the TCRdb call, TRBD2, lacks DNA for checking. Germline CDR1 and CDR2: KGHSH and LQKENI. The CDR3 loop spans 15 amino acids. CDR3: CASSRSSGSYNEQFF.

The chain recombines TRBV5-5 with TRBJ2-3; no DNA is available, so the TRBD1 call from TCRdb remains unchecked. This CDR3 is 15 amino acids long. Germline assignment: CDR1 SGHKS and CDR2 YYEKEE (reference sequence). The CDR3 loop reads CASSLGQGITDTQYF.

This sequence joins TRBV6-2 or TRBV6-3 and TRBJ2-1; TCRdb's D gene call, TRBD1, goes unchecked for lack of DNA. Germline values: CDR1 MNHEY, CDR2 SVGEGT. The CDR3 has 15 amino acids. The CDR3 is CASTPAPRSYNEQFF.

The rearrangement links TRBV5-6 to TRBJ2-3; the D call of TRBD1 rests on TCRdb alone, since no DNA is present to check it. The CDR3 contains 16 residues. CDR1 SGHDT and CDR2 YYEEEE come from the germline V gene. The CDR3 sequence is CASSFMTGASTDTQYF.

The chain joins TRBV5-1 to TRBJ1-2. Germline V lookup: CDR1 SGHRS, CDR2 YFSETQ. The CDR3 sequence is 13 residues long. The CDR3 sequence is CASTAGPSYGYTF.

This clonotype ranks as medium-sized in terms of frequency. V usage is TRBV19 and J usage is TRBJ2-3; without DNA, the TCRdb call of TRBD1 cannot be checked. CDR1 is LNHDA and CDR2 is SQIVND in the germline V gene (reference sequence). The CDR3 loop spans 16 amino acids. The CDR3 protein is CASTKEGQGVADTQYF.

The chain combines TRBV10-3 with TRBJ1-4. CDR1 is ENHRY, CDR2 SYGVKD, per germline. The CDR3 extends over 16 amino acids. The CDR3 loop reads CAISETTGNKKEKLFF.

Frequency places this clonotype as medium-sized. The chain couples TRBV19 to TRBJ1-3. Germline lookup yields CDR1 LNHDA and CDR2 SQIVND (reference sequence). The CDR3 has 16 residues. CDR3 residues: CASSITGYGSGNTIYF.

This CDR3 reads CASSLGGFEQYF. The V call is TRBV11-2, the J call TRBJ2-7. The germline V gene encodes CDR1 SGHAT and CDR2 FQNNGV. This CDR3 is built from 12 residues.

The chain joins TRBV6-6 to TRBJ1-1; TCRdb's D call, TRBD1, is unchecked because there is no DNA. The CDR3 extends over 14 amino acids. Looked up from germline, CDR1 is MNHNY and CDR2 is SVGAGI (reference sequence). CDR3 loop: CASSYRGKEAEAFF.

The V gene is TRBV7-2, the J gene TRBJ2-7. This CDR3 has 13 amino acids. Germline loops: CDR1 SGHTA, CDR2 FQGNSA. This CDR3 is CASSLGNWNEQYF.

The gene calls are TRBV6-1 and TRBJ2-1; TCRdb gives TRBD1 as the D gene, but with no DNA this cannot be confirmed. Per the germline V gene, CDR1 is MNHNS and CDR2 is SASEGT. The CDR3 runs to 16 residues. This CDR3 is CATPARGAASYNEQFF.

J is TRBJ1-2 and V is TRBV10-3; TCRdb lists TRBD1, though no DNA is available to test this call. Germline CDR1 ENHRY, CDR2 SYGVKD. The CDR3 has 17 amino acids. The CDR3 reads CAISEDLPGQGEYGYTF.

The V and J genes are TRBV7-9 and TRBJ1-6; with no DNA, the TCRdb D assignment of TRBD1 cannot be verified. Germline CDR1 is SEHNR and CDR2 is FQNEAQ (reference sequence). CDR3 size: 16 residues. This CDR3 reads CASSVTGMGGYSPLHF.

J is TRBJ2-7 and V is TRBV6-2 or TRBV6-3; TCRdb reports TRBD1, a call that lacks DNA to check it against. This CDR3 spans 15 amino acids. The germline gives CDR1 MNHEY, CDR2 SVGEGT. The CDR3 protein is CASSPSGVSSYEQYF.

The chain couples TRBV7-2 to TRBJ2-4; TCRdb picks TRBD2, but there is no DNA to check that call. Germline V gene data show CDR1 as SGHTA and CDR2 as FQGNSA. This CDR3 has 18 residues. CDR3 sequence: CASSPGASGGAAKNIQYF.

This sequence joins TRBV18 and TRBJ2-7; the TRBD1 assignment by TCRdb is unverifiable without DNA. The length of the CDR3 is 13 residues. Per the germline V gene, CDR1 is KGHSH and CDR2 is LQKENI. The CDR3 loop reads CASSPQQGDEQYF.

Its frequency marks this clonotype as medium-sized. This chain uses TRBV15 with TRBJ2-7. Looked up from germline, CDR1 is LNHNV and CDR2 is YYDKDF (reference sequence). The CDR3 runs 14 residues. The CDR3 here is CATSRAIGFEEQYF.

The rearrangement uses TRBV5-6 and TRBJ2-7; the TRBD1 assignment by TCRdb is unverifiable without DNA. CDR3 length equals 14 residues. The germline V gene has CDR1 SGHDT and CDR2 YYEEEE. This chain's CDR3 is CASSLGTGFYEQYF.